Reported below is one TCR beta chain. Antigen specificity is unknown. This record comes from a study of T cell repertoires in cytomegalovirus infection. Study-level background: Selected CMV epitopes included recently identified HLA-C-restricted ones as well as well-studied HLA-B-restricted ones. Indications of both CMV infection and matching HLA type were provided by public TCR beta signatures.

Notes on the study in general: The ex vivo response was dominated by HLA-C-restricted CMV-specific TCR beta clonotypes. Based on cumulative public TCR beta family frequency, carriers of CMV plus the relevant HLA were identified.

MiXCR was run by TCRdb on the reads, yielding one entry per CDR3 protein. Here the sample spans about 890,000 distinct CDR3 sequences, around 30% being singletons. The specimen comprised cultured CD8+ T cells from PBMCs, sampled from culture after CMV antigen stimulation. The receptor comes from a human donor in good health (CMV status not recorded). Some clones in this sample may be carry-over from other donors' samples.

The CDR3 is CASRTGEGREQFF. The CDR3, as DNA: TGTGCCAGCAGGACAGGGGAAGGGAGGGAGCAGTTCTTC. The chain carries TRBV2 and TRBJ2-1; 8 nucleotides line up with TRBD1. J gave up 10 bases and V 6 bases, and 8 bases lay outside the gene matches. The CDR3 has 13 amino acids. In germline, CDR1 is SNHLY, CDR2 FYNNEI.